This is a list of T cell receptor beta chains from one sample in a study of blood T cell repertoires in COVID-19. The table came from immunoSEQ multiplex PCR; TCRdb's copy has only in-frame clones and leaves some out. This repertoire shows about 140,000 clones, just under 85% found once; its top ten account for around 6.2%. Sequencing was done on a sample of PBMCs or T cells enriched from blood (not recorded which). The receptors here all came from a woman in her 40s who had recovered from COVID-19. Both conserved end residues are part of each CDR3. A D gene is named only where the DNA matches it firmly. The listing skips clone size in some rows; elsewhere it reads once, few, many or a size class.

CDR3: CASSPLEGNTEAFF
DNA: TGTGCCAGCTCACCACTCGAGGGTAACACTGAAGCTTTCTTT
J: TRBJ1-1
size: -
V: TRBV18
D: -

CDR3: CASSSRTRRSQDNEQFF
DNA: TGCGCCAGCAGCTCCAGGACTAGAAGGTCTCAGGACAATGAGCAGTTCTTC
J: TRBJ2-1
size: -
V: TRBV5-1
D: TRBD2

CDR3: CASSFGHPGQHATNEKLFF
DNA: TGTGCCAGCAGCTTTGGGCATCCGGGACAGCATGCAACTAATGAAAAACTGTTTTTT
J: TRBJ1-4
size: -
V: TRBV7-8
D: TRBD1

CDR3: CASSLGGLSYEQYF
DNA: TGTGCCAGCAGTCTTGGAGGACTCTCCTACGAGCAGTACTTC
J: TRBJ2-7
size: -
V: TRBV6-2/TRBV6-3
D: -

CDR3: CASSSGGADTEAFF
DNA: TGCGCCAGCAGCTCGGGGGGAGCGGACACTGAAGCTTTCTTT
J: TRBJ1-1
size: -
V: TRBV5-1
D: -

CDR3: CATEREGNTEAFF
DNA: TGTGCCACCGAACGAGAGGGGAACACTGAAGCTTTCTTT
J: TRBJ1-1
size: -
V: TRBV2
D: -

CDR3: CASSLGAGISYNEQFF
DNA: TGTGCCAGCAGCTTAGGCGCGGGGATCTCCTACAATGAGCAGTTCTTC
J: TRBJ2-1
size: -
V: TRBV7-9
D: -

CDR3: CASSLRAAGSDTQYF
DNA: TGTGCCAGCAGCCTCCGAGCGGCGGGTTCAGATACGCAGTATTTT
J: TRBJ2-3
size: -
V: TRBV11-1
D: -

CDR3: CASSPGQGNEKLFF
DNA: TGTGCCAGCAGCCCGGGACAGGGTAATGAAAAACTGTTTTTT
J: TRBJ1-4
size: few
V: TRBV6-5
D: TRBD1

CDR3: CASSPLGHDEQYF
DNA: TGCGCCAGCAGCCCCCTTGGGCATGACGAGCAGTACTTC
J: TRBJ2-7
size: few
V: TRBV5-1
D: -

CDR3: CASSLGPGGNTIYF
DNA: TGCGCCAGCAGCTTGGGCCCTGGCGGAAACACCATATATTTT
J: TRBJ1-3
size: -
V: TRBV5-1
D: -

CDR3: CASSESKGPESTDTQYF
DNA: TGCGCCAGCAGTGAGTCGAAGGGGCCCGAAAGCACAGATACGCAGTATTTT
J: TRBJ2-3
size: -
V: TRBV10-1
D: -

CDR3: CASSSGTGTEAFF
DNA: TGTGCCAGCAGCTCCGGGACAGGCACTGAAGCTTTCTTT
J: TRBJ1-1
size: few
V: TRBV7-3
D: TRBD1

CDR3: CASSLVGPETQYF
DNA: TGTGCCAGCAGTTTGGTGGGCCCAGAGACCCAGTACTTC
J: TRBJ2-5
size: once
V: TRBV12-3/TRBV12-4
D: -

CDR3: CASSRSTSGRREQYF
DNA: TGTGCCAGCAGTAGGTCGACTAGCGGGAGACGCGAGCAGTACTTC
J: TRBJ2-7
size: -
V: TRBV27
D: TRBD2

CDR3: CGLITGNTIYF
DNA: TGCGGACTGATAACTGGAAACACCATATATTTT
J: TRBJ1-3
size: -
V: TRBV29-1
D: -

CDR3: CASSLAFTEGRWEQYF
DNA: TGTGCCAGCAGCTTAGCTTTCACCGAGGGCCGTTGGGAGCAGTACTTC
J: TRBJ2-7
size: once
V: TRBV13
D: -

CDR3: CASSSGQYNSPLHF
DNA: TGTGCCAGCAGCTCGGGACAGTATAATTCACCCCTCCACTTT
J: TRBJ1-6
size: -
V: TRBV7-9
D: TRBD1

CDR3: CASSVAGGQKETQYF
DNA: TGTGCCAGCAGCGTAGCTGGGGGACAGAAAGAGACCCAGTACTTC
J: TRBJ2-5
size: once
V: TRBV9
D: TRBD1

CDR3: CASSGPGLGGETQYF
DNA: TGTGCCAGCAGTGGACCGGGACTAGGAGGAGAGACCCAGTACTTC
J: TRBJ2-5
size: many
V: TRBV2
D: TRBD2

CDR3: CASSPTGIGTEAFF
DNA: TGTGCCAGCAGCCCGACAGGGATAGGCACTGAAGCTTTCTTT
J: TRBJ1-1
size: few
V: TRBV7-8
D: TRBD1

CDR3: CASNKFREEAFF
DNA: TGTGCCAGCAATAAGTTCAGGGAAGAAGCTTTCTTT
J: TRBJ1-1
size: -
V: TRBV2
D: -

CDR3: CASSLEGPGEAFF
DNA: TGCGCCAGCAGCTTGGAGGGGCCAGGTGAAGCTTTCTTT
J: TRBJ1-1
size: -
V: TRBV5-1
D: -

CDR3: CASRLLTGAYTEAFF
DNA: TGTGCCAGCAGGTTACTCACCGGTGCATACACTGAAGCTTTCTTT
J: TRBJ1-1
size: -
V: TRBV7-9
D: -

CDR3: CATRVTGNYGYTF
DNA: TGTGCCACCCGGGTCACAGGGAACTATGGCTACACCTTC
J: TRBJ1-2
size: -
V: TRBV19
D: -

CDR3: CAWASGGAGYGYTF
DNA: TGTGCCTGGGCCTCGGGGGGGGCTGGCTATGGCTACACCTTC
J: TRBJ1-2
size: -
V: TRBV30
D: -

CDR3: CASTGTGGIYTGELFF
DNA: TGTGCCAGTACCGGGACAGGGGGTATCTACACCGGGGAGCTGTTTTTT
J: TRBJ2-2
size: -
V: TRBV19
D: TRBD1

CDR3: CASSLGTSWAVEQFF
DNA: TGTGCCAGCAGCCTCGGGACTAGCTGGGCTGTAGAGCAGTTCTTC
J: TRBJ2-1
size: -
V: TRBV7-9
D: TRBD2

CDR3: CASGQGGRTSGRSYNEQFF
DNA: TGTGCCAGCGGACAGGGGGGGAGGACTAGCGGGAGATCCTACAATGAGCAGTTCTTC
J: TRBJ2-1
size: -
V: TRBV7-9
D: TRBD2

CDR3: CASSQARSGRYYNEQFF
DNA: TGCGCCAGCAGCCAAGCTCGCAGCGGGAGGTACTACAATGAGCAGTTCTTC
J: TRBJ2-1
size: -
V: TRBV4-1
D: TRBD2

CDR3: CASSYSGQQPQHF
DNA: TGTGCCAGCAGTTACTCGGGGCAGCAGCCCCAGCATTTT
J: TRBJ1-5
size: -
V: TRBV6-5
D: -

CDR3: CASSMGQWYSYNSPLHF
DNA: TGTGCCAGCAGCATGGGACAGTGGTACTCCTATAATTCACCCCTCCACTTT
J: TRBJ1-6
size: few
V: TRBV21-1
D: -

CDR3: CASTLDRQPQHF
DNA: TGCGCCAGCACGTTGGACAGACAGCCCCAGCATTTT
J: TRBJ1-5
size: -
V: TRBV10-1
D: -

CDR3: CASSQEGRTQYF
DNA: TGTGCCAGCAGTCAGGAGGGCAGGACCCAGTACTTC
J: TRBJ2-5
size: -
V: TRBV2
D: -

CDR3: CASSLGDREKNTIYF
DNA: TGTGCCAGCAGCTTGGGGGACAGAGAGAAAAACACCATATATTTT
J: TRBJ1-3
size: -
V: TRBV5-5
D: TRBD1

CDR3: CASSRALAGNGYEQFF
DNA: TGTGCCAGCAGCCGAGCACTAGCGGGAAACGGGTATGAGCAGTTCTTC
J: TRBJ2-1
size: -
V: TRBV4-2
D: TRBD2

CDR3: CASSIKRGSLNEQFF
DNA: TGTGCCAGCAGCATCAAGAGGGGGAGCCTCAATGAGCAGTTCTTC
J: TRBJ2-1
size: -
V: TRBV3-1/TRBV3-2
D: -

CDR3: CASSSGLSGETQYF
DNA: TGTGCCAGCAGCTCGGGACTCTCGGGGGAGACCCAGTACTTC
J: TRBJ2-5
size: -
V: TRBV11-2
D: -

CDR3: CASSLVTDSPLHF
DNA: TGTGCCAGCAGCTTAGTAACAGACTCACCCCTCCACTTT
J: TRBJ1-6
size: -
V: TRBV7-2
D: -

CDR3: CASSLSVSNSNTQYF
DNA: TGTGCCAGCAGCCTTAGCGTATCAAATTCAAATACGCAGTATTTT
J: TRBJ2-3
size: few
V: TRBV7-3
D: -

CDR3: CASSTYEGLAGDEQFF
DNA: TGTGCCAGCAGCACCTACGAGGGACTAGCGGGCGATGAGCAGTTCTTC
J: TRBJ2-1
size: -
V: TRBV9
D: TRBD2

CDR3: CASTTGNTIYF
DNA: TGTGCCAGCACCACTGGAAACACCATATATTTT
J: TRBJ1-3
size: -
V: TRBV12-3/TRBV12-4
D: -

CDR3: CASSEYAEREVSYEQYF
DNA: TGTGCCAGCAGTGAATACGCCGAGCGGGAGGTATCCTACGAGCAGTACTTC
J: TRBJ2-7
size: -
V: TRBV6-1
D: TRBD2

CDR3: CASSEVRTVYNEQFF
DNA: TGTGCCAGCAGTGAAGTCCGGACAGTATACAATGAGCAGTTCTTC
J: TRBJ2-1
size: -
V: TRBV6-1
D: -

CDR3: CASSLAEDRRYSNQPQHF
DNA: TGTGCCAGCAGCTTAGCAGAGGACAGGAGATATAGCAATCAGCCCCAGCATTTT
J: TRBJ1-5
size: once
V: TRBV7-8
D: TRBD1

CDR3: CASSFGGSRQPQHF
DNA: TGTGCCAGCAGTTTCGGGGGATCTCGTCAGCCCCAGCATTTT
J: TRBJ1-5
size: -
V: TRBV27
D: -

CDR3: CASSPGQGAQETQYF
DNA: TGTGCCAGCAGCCCCGGACAGGGGGCACAAGAGACCCAGTACTTC
J: TRBJ2-5
size: once
V: TRBV7-8
D: TRBD1

CDR3: CASSQGALGSYEQYF
DNA: TGTGCCAGCAGTCAGGGGGCCCTGGGCTCCTACGAGCAGTACTTC
J: TRBJ2-7
size: once
V: TRBV6-5
D: TRBD1

CDR3: CASSPGGGQPQHF
DNA: TGTGCCAGCAGCCCGGGGGGTGGTCAGCCCCAGCATTTT
J: TRBJ1-5
size: -
V: TRBV5-4
D: -

CDR3: CASSQGAVQPQHF
DNA: TGTGCCAGCAGCCAGGGGGCGGTTCAGCCCCAGCATTTT
J: TRBJ1-5
size: -
V: TRBV3-1/TRBV3-2
D: -

CDR3: CASSLETGEEKQPQHF
DNA: TGCGCCAGCAGCTTGGAGACAGGGGAGGAAAAACAGCCCCAGCATTTT
J: TRBJ1-5
size: once
V: TRBV5-1
D: TRBD1

CDR3: CASSYSGGKEQYF
DNA: TGTGCCAGCAGTTACTCGGGGGGGAAGGAGCAGTACTTC
J: TRBJ2-7
size: -
V: TRBV6-5
D: TRBD2

CDR3: CASSHPGNPGYYYEQYF
DNA: TGCGCCAGCAGCCACCCGGGTAATCCAGGGTACTACTACGAGCAGTACTTC
J: TRBJ2-7
size: -
V: TRBV4-1
D: -

CDR3: CASSLRTSGSNEQFF
DNA: TGTGCCAGCAGCCTTCGGACTAGCGGGAGCAATGAGCAGTTCTTC
J: TRBJ2-1
size: -
V: TRBV3-1/TRBV3-2
D: TRBD2

CDR3: CAWSLFQLAGVGDEQFF
DNA: TGTGCCTGGAGCCTCTTCCAGCTAGCGGGAGTAGGAGATGAGCAGTTCTTC
J: TRBJ2-1
size: -
V: TRBV30
D: TRBD2

CDR3: CASSFLGAQETQYF
DNA: TGTGCCAGCAGTTTCCTGGGGGCGCAAGAGACCCAGTACTTC
J: TRBJ2-5
size: -
V: TRBV27
D: -

CDR3: CASAPRTSGTYEQYF
DNA: TGTGCCAGTGCCCCGAGGACTAGCGGGACCTACGAGCAGTACTTC
J: TRBJ2-7
size: -
V: TRBV19
D: TRBD2

CDR3: CASSLGHEAFF
DNA: TGTGCCAGCAGCTTAGGACATGAAGCTTTCTTT
J: TRBJ1-1
size: few
V: TRBV11-2
D: -

CDR3: CASGLNYNEQFF
DNA: TGTGCCAGCGGACTGAATTACAATGAGCAGTTCTTC
J: TRBJ2-1
size: -
V: TRBV2
D: -